Shown below are 9 T cell receptor beta chains from a single sample sequenced in a study of cytomegalovirus exposure and HLA in healthy donors (dated 2017 in TCRdb). Libraries were prepared through the immunoSEQ multiplex PCR assay. The multiplex PCR relied on a mix of 60 forward primers for TCR Vbeta segments and 13 reverse primers for TCR Jbeta segments. TCRdb took over this immuneACCESS table, retaining in-frame rearrangements with V and J assigned. Such tables are incomplete; in checked studies, under half of the missing clones stem from an unresolved V gene, and the remainder is unexplained. This sample is represented by around 44,000 clones; about nine tenths of them were singletons. The ten largest clones add up to around 8% of the sample. The sample comprised PBMCs. The source is a woman aged 40 to 49 in good health and CMV-seropositive.

The table lists this clone with a few counts. This chain links TRBV15 with TRBJ1-2; D ambiguous. The germline CDR1 and CDR2 sequences are LNHNV and YYDKDF (reference sequence). The CDR3 covers 14 residues. Deletions cut 0 bases from V and 6 bases from J, with 11 bases between. The CDR3 sequence is CATSRDPLNDGYTF. In nucleotides, the CDR3 is TGTGCCACCAGCAGAGATCCCCTTAATGATGGCTACACCTTC.

This rearrangement joins TRBV2 to TRBJ2-2; TRBD2 aligns across 13 bases. Trimming took 9 bases from V and 0 from J; bases not matched to a gene: 1. Germline V gene lookup returns CDR1 SNHLY and CDR2 FYNNEI. This CDR3 has 15 residues. This CDR3 reads CARGTSGTNTGELFF. The CDR3 bases are TGTGCCAGGGGGACTAGCGGGACGAACACCGGGGAGCTGTTTTTT.

The J gene is TRBJ2-7, the V gene TRBV2; TRBD2 might be the D (6 bases). CDR3 length: 18 amino acids. Germline-derived CDR1 and CDR2 are SNHLY and FYNNEI. V was clipped by 2 bases and J by 2 bases, with 22 bases between them. The CDR3 DNA follows: TGTGCCAGCAGTGAAAGCAACACGGAGGAGGGGAATACCTACGAGCAGTACTTC. Its protein is CASSESNTEEGNTYEQYF.

The chain has TRBV30 and TRBJ2-3; a possible D gene is TRBD1 (6 bases). V lost 3 bases and J 3 bases, leaving 10 bases between the germline ends. CDR3 length equals 13 residues. The germline V gene encodes CDR1 GTSNPN and CDR2 SVGIG (reference sequence). CDR3 DNA sequence: TGTGCCTGGAGGCAGGGGAAGACAGATACGCAGTATTTT. Its translation is CAWRQGKTDTQYF.

The chain is built from TRBV18 and TRBJ1-4, with a tentative D call TRBD1 (6 bases). The CDR3 consists of 14 residues. Germline CDR1 KGHSH, CDR2 LQKENI. V gave up 3 bases and J gave up 8 bases, with 13 bases separating them. The CDR3 region is CASSPDRFREKLFF. CDR3 DNA: TGTGCCAGCTCACCTGACAGGTTTCGGGAAAAACTGTTTTTT.

The genes are TRBV7-3 and TRBJ2-3, with TRBD2 identical over 8 bases. Germline CDR1 is SGHTA and CDR2 is FQGTGA. This CDR3 is built from 15 residues. With 5 bases clipped from V and 4 bases from J, the junction kept 8 bases outside the gene matches. Here the CDR3 DNA reads TGTGCCAGCAGCCCATTAGGAGCGGGAGCAGATACGCAGTATTTT. As protein: CASSPLGAGADTQYF.

The chain combines TRBV9 with TRBJ2-7; 11 positions agree with TRBD2. V shed 4 bases, J shed 6 bases, and the junction held 3 bases outside the gene matches. The CDR3 is made up of 13 amino acids. Per germline, CDR1 SGDLS and CDR2 YYNGEE. In DNA, the CDR3 is TGTGCCAGCAGCCATAGCGGGGGGGGCGAGCAGTACTTC. Amino acids: CASSHSGGGEQYF.

This clone has just a few counts. The chain joins TRBV10-3 to TRBJ1-5; D might be TRBD1 (5 bases). Germline V lookup: CDR1 ENHRY, CDR2 SYGVKD. The CDR3 loop spans 15 amino acids. V lost 10 bases to trimming and J lost 6 bases, with 22 bases between them. Here the CDR3 reads CATSNGAGGIQPQHF. In DNA, the CDR3 is TGTGCCACATCAAACGGGGCCGGGGGAATTCAGCCCCAGCATTTT.

The chain carries TRBV6-1 and TRBJ2-7, with 7 bases matching TRBD1. Germline-derived CDR1 and CDR2 are MNHNS and SASEGT. CDR3 length: 13 amino acids. V dropped 5 bases and J dropped 6; count of bases not matched to a gene: 7. The CDR3 DNA follows: TGTGCCAGCAGTACCCGGACAGGATCCGAGCAGTACTTC. Its translation: CASSTRTGSEQYF.